This T cell receptor (beta chain) was observed in a study of blood T cell repertoires in COVID-19. Whole-study context: COVID-19 samples from acute and convalescent phases originated in the United States, Italy and Spain. The cDNA or gDNA used as material had been derived from T cells, B-cell-depleted T cells, or PBMCs.

Germline CDR1 SGHVS, CDR2 FQNEAQ. There are 15 residues in the CDR3. Trimming left V 6 bases short and J 0 bases short, with 12 bases between. Original handling: Amplification with reference gene primers provided the estimates of nucleated cell counts. Sequencing used immunoSEQ multiplex PCR; TCRdb keeps in-frame clones, though not all of them. V, J and clone size are those of that table, while D and trimming were read from the DNA. The sample lists roughly 230,000 clones, roughly 84% occurring once. The sequencing sample was made of peripheral blood. V and J are TRBV7-8 and TRBJ2-1, with D tentatively TRBD1 (6 bases). The source is a man aged 35-49 years with acute or convalescent COVID-19. In DNA form, the CDR3 reads TGTGCCAGCAGGCAGACAGGCGGCTCCTACAATGAGCAGTTCTTC. This encodes CASRQTGGSYNEQFF. The full variable domain, in which reference TRBV7-8 and TRBJ2-1 provide the parts outside the CDR3, is GAGVSQSPRYKVAKRGQDVALRCDPISGHVSLFWYQQALGQGPEFLTYFQNEAQLDKSGLPSDRFFAERPEGSVSTLKIQRTQQEDSAVYLCASRQTGGSYNEQFFGPGTRLTVL.